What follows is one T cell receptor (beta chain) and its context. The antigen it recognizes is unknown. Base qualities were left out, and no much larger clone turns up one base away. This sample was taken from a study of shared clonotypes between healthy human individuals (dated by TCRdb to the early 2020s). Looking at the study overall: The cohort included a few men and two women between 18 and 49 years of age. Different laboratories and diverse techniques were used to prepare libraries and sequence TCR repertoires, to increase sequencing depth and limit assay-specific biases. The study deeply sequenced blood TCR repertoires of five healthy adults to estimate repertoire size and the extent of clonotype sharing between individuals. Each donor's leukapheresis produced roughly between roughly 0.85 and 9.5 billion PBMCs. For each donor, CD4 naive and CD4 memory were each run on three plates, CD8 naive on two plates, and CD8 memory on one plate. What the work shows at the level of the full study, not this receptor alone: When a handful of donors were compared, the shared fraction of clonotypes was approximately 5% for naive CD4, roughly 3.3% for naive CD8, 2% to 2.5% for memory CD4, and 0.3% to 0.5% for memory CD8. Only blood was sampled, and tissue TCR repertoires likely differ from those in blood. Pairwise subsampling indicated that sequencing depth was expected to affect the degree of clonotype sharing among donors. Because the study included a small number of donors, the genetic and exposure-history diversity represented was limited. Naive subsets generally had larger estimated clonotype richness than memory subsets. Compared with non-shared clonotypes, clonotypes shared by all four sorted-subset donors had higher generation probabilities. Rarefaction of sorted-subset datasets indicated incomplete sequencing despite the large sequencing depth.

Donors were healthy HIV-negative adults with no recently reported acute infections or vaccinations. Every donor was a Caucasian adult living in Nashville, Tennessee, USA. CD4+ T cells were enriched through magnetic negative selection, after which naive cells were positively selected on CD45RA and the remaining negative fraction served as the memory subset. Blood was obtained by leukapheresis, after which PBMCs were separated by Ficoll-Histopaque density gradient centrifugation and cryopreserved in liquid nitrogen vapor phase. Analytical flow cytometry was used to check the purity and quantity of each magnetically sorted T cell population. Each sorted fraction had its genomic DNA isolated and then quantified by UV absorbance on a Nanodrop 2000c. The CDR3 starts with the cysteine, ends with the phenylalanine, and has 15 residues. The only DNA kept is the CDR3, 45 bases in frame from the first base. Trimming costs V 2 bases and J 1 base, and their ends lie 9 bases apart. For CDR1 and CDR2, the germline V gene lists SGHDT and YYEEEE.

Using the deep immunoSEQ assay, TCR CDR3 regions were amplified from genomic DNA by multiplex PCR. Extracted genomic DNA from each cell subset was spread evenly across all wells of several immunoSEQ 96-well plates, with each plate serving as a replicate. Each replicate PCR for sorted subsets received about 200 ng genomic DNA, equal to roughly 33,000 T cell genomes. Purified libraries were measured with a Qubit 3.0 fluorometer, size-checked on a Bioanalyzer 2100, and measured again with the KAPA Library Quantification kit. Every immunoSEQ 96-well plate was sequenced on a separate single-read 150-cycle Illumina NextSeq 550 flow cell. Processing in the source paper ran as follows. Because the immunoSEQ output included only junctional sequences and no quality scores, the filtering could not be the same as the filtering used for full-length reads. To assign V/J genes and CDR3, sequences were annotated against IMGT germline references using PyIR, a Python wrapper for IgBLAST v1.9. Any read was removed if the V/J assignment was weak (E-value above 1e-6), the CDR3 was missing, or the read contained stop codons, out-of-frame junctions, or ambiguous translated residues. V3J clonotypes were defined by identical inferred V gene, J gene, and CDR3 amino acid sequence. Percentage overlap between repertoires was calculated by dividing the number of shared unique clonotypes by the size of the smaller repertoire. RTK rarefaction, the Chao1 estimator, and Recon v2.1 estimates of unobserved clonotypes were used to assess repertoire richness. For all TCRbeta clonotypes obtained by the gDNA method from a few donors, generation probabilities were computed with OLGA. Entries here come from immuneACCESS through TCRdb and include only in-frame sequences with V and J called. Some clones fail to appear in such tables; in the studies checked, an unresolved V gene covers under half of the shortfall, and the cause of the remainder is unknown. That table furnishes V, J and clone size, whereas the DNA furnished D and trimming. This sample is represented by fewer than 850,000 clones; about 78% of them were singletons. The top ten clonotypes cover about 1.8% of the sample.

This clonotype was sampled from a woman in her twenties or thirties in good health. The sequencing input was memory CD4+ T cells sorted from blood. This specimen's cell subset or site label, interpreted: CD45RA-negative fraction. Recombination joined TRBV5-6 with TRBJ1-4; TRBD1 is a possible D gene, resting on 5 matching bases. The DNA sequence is TGTGCCAGCAGCTTTTTGGGGGAAACTAATGAAAAACTGTTTTTT. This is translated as CASSFLGETNEKLFF.